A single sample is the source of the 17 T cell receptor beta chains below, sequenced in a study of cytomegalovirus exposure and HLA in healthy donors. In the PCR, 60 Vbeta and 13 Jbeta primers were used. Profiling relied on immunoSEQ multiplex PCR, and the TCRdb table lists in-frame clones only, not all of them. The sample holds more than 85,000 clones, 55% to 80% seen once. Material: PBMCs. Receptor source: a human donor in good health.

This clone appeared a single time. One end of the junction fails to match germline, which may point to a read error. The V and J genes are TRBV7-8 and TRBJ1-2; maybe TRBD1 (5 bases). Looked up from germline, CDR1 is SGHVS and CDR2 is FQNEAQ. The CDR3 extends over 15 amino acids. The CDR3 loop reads CASGLERGLKYGYTF. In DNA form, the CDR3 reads TGTGCCAGCGGCTTAGAGCGGGGACTGAAGTATGGCTACACCTTC.

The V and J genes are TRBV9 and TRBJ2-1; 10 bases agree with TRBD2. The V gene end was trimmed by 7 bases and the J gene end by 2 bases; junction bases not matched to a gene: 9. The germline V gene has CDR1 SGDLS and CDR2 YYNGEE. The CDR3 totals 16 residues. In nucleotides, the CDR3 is TGTGCCAGCCCCCCGATTGGACTAGCGGCCTACAATGAGCAGTTCTTC. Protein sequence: CASPPIGLAAYNEQFF.

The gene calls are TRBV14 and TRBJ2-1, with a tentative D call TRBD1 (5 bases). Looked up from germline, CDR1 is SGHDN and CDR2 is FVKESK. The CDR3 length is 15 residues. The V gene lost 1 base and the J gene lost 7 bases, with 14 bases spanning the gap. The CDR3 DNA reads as TGTGCCAGCAGCCAAGCCCTAGTTAAGGGGAATGAGCAGTTCTTC. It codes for CASSQALVKGNEQFF.

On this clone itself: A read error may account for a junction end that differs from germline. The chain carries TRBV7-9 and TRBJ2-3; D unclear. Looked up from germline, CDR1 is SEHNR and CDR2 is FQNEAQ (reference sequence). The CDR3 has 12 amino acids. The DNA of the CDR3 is TGTTCCAGCAGCTTAGCTAGAGATACGCAGTATTTT. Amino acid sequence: CSSSLARDTQYF.

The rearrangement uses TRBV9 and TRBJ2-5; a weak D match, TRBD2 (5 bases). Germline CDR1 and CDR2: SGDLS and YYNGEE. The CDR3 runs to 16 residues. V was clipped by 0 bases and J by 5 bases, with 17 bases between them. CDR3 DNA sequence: TGTGCCAGCAGCGTAGCGAAGTCGGCGGGCGTGGAGACCCAGTACTTC. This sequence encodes CASSVAKSAGVETQYF. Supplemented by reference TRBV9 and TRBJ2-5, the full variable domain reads DSGVTQTPKHLITATGQRVTLRCSPRSGDLSVYWYQQSLDQGLQFLIQYYNGEERAKGNILERFSAQQFPDLHSELNLSSLELGDSALYFCASSVAKSAGVETQYFGPGTRLLVL.

CDR3 bases: TGTGCCAGTACCGGACAGGGGACCGGGGAGCTGTTTTTT. This gives the protein CASTGQGTGELFF. This chain uses TRBV19 with TRBJ2-2, with 9 bases matching TRBD1. The CDR3 sequence is 13 residues long. V trimming: 7 bases; J trimming: 5 bases; junction bases outside the gene matches: 2. CDR1 is LNHDA, CDR2 SQIVND, per germline (reference sequence).

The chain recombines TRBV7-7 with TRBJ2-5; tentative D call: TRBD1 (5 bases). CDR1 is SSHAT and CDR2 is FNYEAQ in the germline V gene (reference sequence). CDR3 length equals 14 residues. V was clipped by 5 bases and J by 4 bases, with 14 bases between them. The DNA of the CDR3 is TGTGCCAGCAGCCCCCAGGGAAGGGGAGAGACCCAGTACTTC. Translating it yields CASSPQGRGETQYF.

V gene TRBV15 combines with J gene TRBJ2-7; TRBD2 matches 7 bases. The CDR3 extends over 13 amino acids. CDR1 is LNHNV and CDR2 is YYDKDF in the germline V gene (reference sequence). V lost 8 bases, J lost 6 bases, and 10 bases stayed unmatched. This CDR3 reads CATAVEGGTEQYF. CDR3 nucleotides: TGTGCCACCGCAGTGGAGGGAGGGACCGAGCAGTACTTC. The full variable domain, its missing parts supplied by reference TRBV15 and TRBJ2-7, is DAMVIQNPRYQVTQFGKPVTLSCSQTLNHNVMYWYQQKSSQAPKLLFHYYDKDFNNEADTPDNFQSRRPNTSFCFLDIRSPGLGDTAMYLCATAVEGGTEQYFGPGTRLTVT.

This CDR3 is CASSEGLVVTEAFF. CDR3 nucleotide sequence: TGCGCCAGCAGCGAGGGACTGGTCGTCACTGAAGCTTTCTTT. The gene calls are TRBV10-1 and TRBJ1-1; tentatively, D is TRBD1 (5 bases). V dropped 6 bases and J dropped 4 bases, with 15 bases sitting between them. Germline-derived CDR1 and CDR2 are WNHNN and SYGVQD (reference sequence). This CDR3 is 14 amino acids long.

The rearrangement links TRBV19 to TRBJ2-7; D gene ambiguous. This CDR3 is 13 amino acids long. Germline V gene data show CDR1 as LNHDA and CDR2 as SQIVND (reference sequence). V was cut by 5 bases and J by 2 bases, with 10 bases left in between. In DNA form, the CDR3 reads TGTGCCAGTAGTTGGTCGGTTACCTACGAGCAGTACTTC. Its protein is CASSWSVTYEQYF.

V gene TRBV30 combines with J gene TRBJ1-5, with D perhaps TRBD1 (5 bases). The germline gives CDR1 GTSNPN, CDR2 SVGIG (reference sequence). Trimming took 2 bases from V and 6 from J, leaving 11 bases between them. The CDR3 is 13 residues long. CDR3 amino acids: CAWSLRGGQPQHF. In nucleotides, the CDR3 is TGTGCCTGGAGTCTACGGGGGGGTCAGCCCCAGCATTTT.

CDR3 sequence (DNA): TGTGCCAGCAGCGTAGTAGACTCTGGAAACACCATATATTTT. This codes for CASSVVDSGNTIYF. The chain uses TRBV9 and TRBJ1-3; D not resolved. V gave up 0 bases and J gave up 0 bases, with 4 bases separating them. The CDR3 runs 14 residues. CDR1 is SGDLS, CDR2 YYNGEE, per germline.

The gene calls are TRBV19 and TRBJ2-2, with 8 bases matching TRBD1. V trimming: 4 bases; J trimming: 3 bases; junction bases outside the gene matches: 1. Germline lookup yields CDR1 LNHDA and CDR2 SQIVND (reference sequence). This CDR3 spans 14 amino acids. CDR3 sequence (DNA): TGTGCCAGTAGTAGGACAGGGTACACCGGGGAGCTGTTTTTT. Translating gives CASSRTGYTGELFF.

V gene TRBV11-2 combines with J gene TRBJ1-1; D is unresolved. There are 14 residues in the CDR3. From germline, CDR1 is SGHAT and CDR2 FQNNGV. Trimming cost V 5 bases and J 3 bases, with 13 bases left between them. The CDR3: CASSIWAGDTEAFF. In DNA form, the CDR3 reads TGTGCCAGCAGCATTTGGGCGGGAGACACTGAAGCTTTCTTT.

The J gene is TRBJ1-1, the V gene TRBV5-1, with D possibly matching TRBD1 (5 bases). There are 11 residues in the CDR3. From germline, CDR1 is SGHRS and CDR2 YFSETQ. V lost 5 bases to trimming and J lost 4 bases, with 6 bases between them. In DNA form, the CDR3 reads TGCGCCAGCAGGACAGCCACTGAAGCTTTCTTT. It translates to CASRTATEAFF. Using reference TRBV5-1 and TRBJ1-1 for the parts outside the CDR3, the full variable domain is KAGVTQTPRYLIKTRGQQVTLSCSPISGHRSVSWYQQTPGQGLQFLFEYFSETQRNKGNFPGRFSGRQFSNSRSEMNVSTLELGDSALYLCASRTATEAFFGQGTRLTVV.

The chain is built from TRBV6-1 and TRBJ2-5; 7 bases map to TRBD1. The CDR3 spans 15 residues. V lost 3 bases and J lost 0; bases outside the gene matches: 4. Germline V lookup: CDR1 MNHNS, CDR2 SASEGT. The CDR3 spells CASSEGQQYQETQYF. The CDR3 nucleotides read TGTGCCAGCAGTGAGGGACAGCAGTACCAAGAGACCCAGTACTTC.

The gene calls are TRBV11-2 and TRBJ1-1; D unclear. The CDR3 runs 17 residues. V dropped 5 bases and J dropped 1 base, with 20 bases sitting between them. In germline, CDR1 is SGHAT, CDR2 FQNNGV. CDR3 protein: CASSNLGSWEGNTEAFF. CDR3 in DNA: TGTGCCAGCAGCAACTTAGGAAGTTGGGAGGGGAACACTGAAGCTTTCTTT.